A single sample gave rise to the 15 T cell receptor beta chains below, sequenced in a study of blood T cells in healthy people across ages. PCR was performed a second time for about 7 to 11 cycles using a sample-barcoded 5' primer and a J-beta primer mix. TCRdb called the 5' RACE reads again in MiXCR, with one record for every CDR3 protein. The sample lists around 2 million distinct CDR3 sequences, about two fifths occurring once. The specimen sequenced was blood. All receptors come from a human donor in good health.

This clonotype was observed at least ten times. The chain joins TRBV5-4 to TRBJ2-4; 8 bases map to TRBD1. Per germline, CDR1 SGHNT and CDR2 YYREEE (reference sequence). The CDR3 has 16 amino acids. V lost 4 bases to trimming and J lost 2 bases; unmatched junction nucleotides: 8. This CDR3 reads CASSQGQDVTKNIQYF. CDR3 bases: TGTGCCAGCAGCCAGGGACAGGACGTCACCAAAAACATTCAGTACTTC.

This clonotype has more than one count but fewer than ten. This chain links TRBV15 with TRBJ1-5; TRBD1 might be the D (5 bases). Looked up from germline, CDR1 is LNHNV and CDR2 is YYDKDF (reference sequence). The V end was cut by 0 bases, the J end by 3 bases, with 9 bases between. The CDR3 length is 15 residues. The CDR3 DNA is TGTGCCACCAGCAGAGATAGGACACCCAATCAGCCCCAGCATTTT. Translation: CATSRDRTPNQPQHF.

In its sample, this clonotype was seen a few times. This rearrangement joins TRBV6-5 to TRBJ1-1, with D maybe TRBD1 (5 bases). CDR1 is MNHEY and CDR2 is SVGAGI in the germline V gene. This CDR3 is built from 13 residues. V was cut by 4 bases and J by 1 base, with 7 bases left in between. The CDR3 DNA sequence: TGTGCCAGCAGTTGGGGCAAGAACACTGAAGCTTTCTTT. It codes for CASSWGKNTEAFF.

A single count supports this clonotype. This chain joins TRBV20-1 and TRBJ1-5; no firm D call. Germline V gives CDR1 DFQATT, CDR2 SNEGSKA (reference sequence). Trimming stripped 6 bases from V and 1 base from J, with 16 bases between. This CDR3 has 15 residues. CDR3 region: CSASGWAASNQPQHF. The CDR3 DNA reads TGCAGTGCCTCTGGCTGGGCAGCAAGCAATCAGCCCCAGCATTTT.

The chain carries TRBV6-5 and TRBJ2-7, with D possibly being TRBD1 or TRBD2 (6 bases each). V was trimmed by 3 bases and J by 4 bases, leaving 16 bases between them. The germline CDR1 and CDR2 sequences are MNHEY and SVGAGI. CDR3 size: 15 residues. The CDR3: CASSYTGTSFYEQYF. The CDR3 DNA reads as TGTGCCAGCAGTTATACAGGGACTTCCTTTTACGAGCAGTACTTC.

The chain joins TRBV2 to TRBJ1-2, with D possibly matching TRBD1 (5 bases). The V and J ends lost 4 bases and 5 bases respectively, with 14 bases between them. CDR1 and CDR2 from the germline V gene are SNHLY and FYNNEI. The CDR3 totals 14 residues. The CDR3 sequence is CASSVRGVPYGYTF. CDR3 DNA: TGTGCCAGCAGTGTACGGGGGGTCCCGTATGGCTACACCTTC. Using reference TRBV2 and TRBJ1-2 for the parts outside the CDR3, the full variable domain is EPEVTQTPSHQVTQMGQEVILRCVPISNHLYFYWYRQILGQKVEFLVSFYNNEISEKSEIFDDQFSVERPDGSNFTLKIRSTKLEDSAMYFCASSVRGVPYGYTFGSGTRLTVV.

V gene TRBV7-2 combines with J gene TRBJ2-3, with D perhaps matching TRBD1 (5 bases). Germline V lookup: CDR1 SGHTA, CDR2 FQGNSA. V lost 2 bases and J 12 bases, leaving 12 bases between the germline ends. This CDR3 has 12 amino acids. The CDR3 loop reads CASSLLGRLQYF. CDR3 nucleotides: TGTGCCAGCAGCTTACTGGGGCGGCTTCAGTATTTT.

The chain carries TRBV2 and TRBJ1-2; a possible D gene is TRBD1 (5 bases). Trimming took 11 bases from V and 5 from J, leaving 18 bases between them. The CDR3 is 13 amino acids. Germline V gene lookup returns CDR1 SNHLY and CDR2 FYNNEI. DNA of the CDR3: TGTGCCCAGATAGACAGCCGGGGGTATGGCTACACCTTC. The encoded protein is CAQIDSRGYGYTF.

The table lists this clonotype with a few counts. One end of the junction varies from germline; a read error may be responsible. The chain uses TRBV12-3 or TRBV12-4 and TRBJ2-1; 9 bases fit TRBD1. The CDR3 spans 15 residues. The CDR3 nucleotides are TGTGCCAGCAGGCCCGGGACAGGGTTCTACGATGAGCAGTTCTTC. Translated: CASRPGTGFYDEQFF.

This clonotype occurred many times. V and J are TRBV29-1 and TRBJ2-5; a possible D gene is TRBD2 (5 bases). Germline-derived CDR1 and CDR2 are SQVTM and ANQGSEA. The CDR3 is 14 residues long. Deletions cut 4 bases from V and 4 bases from J, with 16 bases between. CDR3: CSVVRLNPAETQYF. CDR3 nucleotide sequence: TGCAGCGTTGTACGACTAAATCCGGCAGAGACCCAGTACTTC.

The J gene is TRBJ1-1, the V gene TRBV10-3, with TRBD1 as a possible D gene (5 bases). CDR3 length: 15 amino acids. Trimming pared 6 bases from V and 8 bases from J, leaving 22 bases between. CDR1 is ENHRY and CDR2 is SYGVKD in the germline V gene. CDR3 DNA sequence: TGTGCCATCAGCCTGGGACGCGCCGAGGGATTCGAAGCTTTCTTT. Protein sequence: CAISLGRAEGFEAFF.

V and J are TRBV6-2 or TRBV6-3 and TRBJ2-7; D is uncertain. The CDR3 runs to 14 residues. Germline CDR1 MNHEY, CDR2 SVGEGT. V lost 5 bases and J lost 2, with 13 bases in between. The CDR3 sequence is CASSHPTGAYEQYF. The DNA of the CDR3 is TGTGCCAGCAGTCACCCTACTGGAGCCTACGAGCAGTACTTC.

The genes are TRBV7-2 and TRBJ2-2; 9 positions agree with TRBD1. The CDR3 extends over 15 amino acids. V shed 5 bases, J shed 7 bases, and the junction held 8 bases outside the gene matches. Germline V gene data show CDR1 as SGHTA and CDR2 as FQGNSA. The CDR3 reads CASSPRTGEVGELFF. As DNA, the CDR3 is TGTGCCAGCAGCCCTCGGACAGGGGAGGTCGGGGAGCTGTTTTTT.

J is TRBJ2-7 and V is TRBV7-9, with 9 positions matching TRBD1. The CDR3 runs to 16 residues. Germline CDR1 is SEHNR and CDR2 is FQNEAQ (reference sequence). In DNA, the CDR3 is TGTGCCACCAGCGACCCTGGAGGACAGGGGTCTACTGAGCAGTACGTC. It translates to CATSDPGGQGSTEQYV.

This sequence joins TRBV29-1 and TRBJ1-3; no definite D call. V lost 3 bases, J lost 0 bases, and 6 bases lay in between. CDR1 is SQVTM, CDR2 ANQGSEA, per germline. The CDR3 is made up of 13 amino acids. The CDR3 bases are TGCAGCGTTGAGGAGCTCTCTGGAAACACCATATATTTT. Residues: CSVEELSGNTIYF.